This T cell receptor beta chain was sequenced for a study of shared T cell receptors in the human thymus. This clone was counted once. Germline values: CDR1 SGHTA, CDR2 FQGTGA. V shed 2 bases, J shed 3 bases, and the junction held 17 bases outside the gene matches. The CDR3 totals 19 residues. TCRdb's copy holds only in-frame clones and misses some; the assay was immunoSEQ multiplex PCR. The sample has over 65,000 clones, about 96% seen once; the top ten hold roughly 0.033%. The sequence was obtained from a human donor. Sample: thymocytes. V and J are TRBV7-3 and TRBJ2-5; 8 nucleotides line up with TRBD1. CDR3 DNA: TGTGCCAGCAGCTTATGCAGGGGGCCGTCTGCTCGCACCAAAGAGACCCAGTACTTC. Translation: CASSLCRGPSARTKETQYF.